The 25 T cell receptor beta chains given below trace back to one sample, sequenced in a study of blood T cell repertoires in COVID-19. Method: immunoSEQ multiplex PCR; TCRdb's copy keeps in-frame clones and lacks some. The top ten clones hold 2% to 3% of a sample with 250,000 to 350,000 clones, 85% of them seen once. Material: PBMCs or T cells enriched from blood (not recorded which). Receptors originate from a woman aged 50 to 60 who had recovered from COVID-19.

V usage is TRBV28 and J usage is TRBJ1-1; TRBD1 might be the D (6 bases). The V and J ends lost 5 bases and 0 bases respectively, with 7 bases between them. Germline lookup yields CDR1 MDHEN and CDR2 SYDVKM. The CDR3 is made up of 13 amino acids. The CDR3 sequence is CASSGTLNTEAFF. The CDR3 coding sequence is TGTGCCAGCAGTGGGACACTGAACACTGAAGCTTTCTTT.

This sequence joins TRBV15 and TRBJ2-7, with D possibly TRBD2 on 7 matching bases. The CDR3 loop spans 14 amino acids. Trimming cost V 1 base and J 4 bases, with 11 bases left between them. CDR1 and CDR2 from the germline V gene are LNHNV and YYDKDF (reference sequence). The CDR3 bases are TGTGCCACCAGCAGAGTGAGGGGGGGGTACGAGCAGTACTTC. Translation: CATSRVRGGYEQYF.

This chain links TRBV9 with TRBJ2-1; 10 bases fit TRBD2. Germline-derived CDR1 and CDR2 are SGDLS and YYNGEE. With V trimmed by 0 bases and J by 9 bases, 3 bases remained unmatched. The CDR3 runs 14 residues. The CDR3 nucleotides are TGTGCCAGCAGCGTAGCCCCTAGCGGGAGTGAGCAGTTCTTC. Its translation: CASSVAPSGSEQFF.

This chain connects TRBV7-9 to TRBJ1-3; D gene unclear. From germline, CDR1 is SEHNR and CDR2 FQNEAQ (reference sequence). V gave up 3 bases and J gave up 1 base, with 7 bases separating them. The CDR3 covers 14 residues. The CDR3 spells CASSLTPSGNTIYF. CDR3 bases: TGTGCCAGCAGCTTGACACCATCTGGAAACACCATATATTTT.

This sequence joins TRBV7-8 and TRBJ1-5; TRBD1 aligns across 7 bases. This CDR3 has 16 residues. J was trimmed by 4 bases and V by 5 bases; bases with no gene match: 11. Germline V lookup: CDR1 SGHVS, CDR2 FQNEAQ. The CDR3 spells CASSQGGEFVNQPQHF. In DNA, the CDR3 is TGTGCCAGCAGCCAAGGGGGCGAATTTGTTAATCAGCCCCAGCATTTT.

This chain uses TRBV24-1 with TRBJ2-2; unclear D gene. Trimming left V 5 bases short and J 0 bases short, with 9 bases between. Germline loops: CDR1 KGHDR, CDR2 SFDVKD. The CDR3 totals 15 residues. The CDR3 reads CATSARSPNTGELFF. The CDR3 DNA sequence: TGTGCCACCAGTGCGCGGAGTCCGAACACCGGGGAGCTGTTTTTT.

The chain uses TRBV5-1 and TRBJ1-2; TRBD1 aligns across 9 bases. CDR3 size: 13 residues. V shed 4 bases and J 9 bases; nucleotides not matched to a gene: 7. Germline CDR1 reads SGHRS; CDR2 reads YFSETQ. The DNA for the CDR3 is TGCGCCAGCAGCAGGGACAGGGAAGGGAGCTACACCTTC. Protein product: CASSRDREGSYTF.

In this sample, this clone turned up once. The CDR3 protein is CASREDRGGYNEQFF. CDR3 nucleotide sequence: TGTGCCAGCAGGGAGGACAGGGGAGGCTACAATGAGCAGTTCTTC. The gene calls are TRBV6-5 and TRBJ2-1; 9 nucleotides line up with TRBD1. Trimming at V came to 6 bases and at J to 3 bases, leaving 6 bases not matched to a gene. Germline V CDR1 and CDR2: MNHEY, SVGAGI. CDR3 size: 15 residues.

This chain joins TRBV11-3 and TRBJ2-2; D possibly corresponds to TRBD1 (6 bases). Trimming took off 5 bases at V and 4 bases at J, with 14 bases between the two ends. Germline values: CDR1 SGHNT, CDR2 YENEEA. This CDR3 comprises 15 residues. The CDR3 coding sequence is TGTGCCAGCAGCGAAGGGGGTCGGCCCACCGGGGAGCTGTTTTTT. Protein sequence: CASSEGGRPTGELFF.

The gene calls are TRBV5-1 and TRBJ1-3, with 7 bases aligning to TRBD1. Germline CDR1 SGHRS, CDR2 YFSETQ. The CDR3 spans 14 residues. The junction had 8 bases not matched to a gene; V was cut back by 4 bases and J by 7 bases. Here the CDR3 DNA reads TGCGCCAGCAGCATCGGGACAGAGGGGAACACCATATATTTT. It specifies CASSIGTEGNTIYF.

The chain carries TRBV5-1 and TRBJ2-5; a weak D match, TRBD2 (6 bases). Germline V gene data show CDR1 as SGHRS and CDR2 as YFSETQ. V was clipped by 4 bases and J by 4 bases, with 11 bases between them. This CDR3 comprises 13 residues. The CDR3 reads CASSPGTGETQYF. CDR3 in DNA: TGCGCCAGCAGCCCGGGGACTGGAGAGACCCAGTACTTC. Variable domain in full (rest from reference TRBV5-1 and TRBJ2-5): KAGVTQTPRYLIKTRGQQVTLSCSPISGHRSVSWYQQTPGQGLQFLFEYFSETQRNKGNFPGRFSGRQFSNSRSEMNVSTLELGDSALYLCASSPGTGETQYFGPGTRLLVL.

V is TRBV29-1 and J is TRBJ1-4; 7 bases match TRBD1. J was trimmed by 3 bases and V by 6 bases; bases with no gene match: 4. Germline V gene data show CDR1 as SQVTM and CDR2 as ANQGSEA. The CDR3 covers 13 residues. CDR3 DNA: TGCAGCGTACGGGACAGAGCTAATGAAAAACTGTTTTTT. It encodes CSVRDRANEKLFF.

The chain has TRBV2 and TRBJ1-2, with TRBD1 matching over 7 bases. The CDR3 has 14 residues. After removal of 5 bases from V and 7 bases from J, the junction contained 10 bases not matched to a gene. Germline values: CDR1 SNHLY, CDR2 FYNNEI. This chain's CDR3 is CASSTTGVGSGYTF. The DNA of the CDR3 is TGTGCCAGCAGTACCACAGGGGTGGGTTCTGGCTACACCTTC.

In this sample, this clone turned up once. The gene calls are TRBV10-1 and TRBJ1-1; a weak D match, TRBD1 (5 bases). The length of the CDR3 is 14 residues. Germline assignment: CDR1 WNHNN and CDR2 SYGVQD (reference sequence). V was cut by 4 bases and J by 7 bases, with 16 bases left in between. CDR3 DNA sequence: TGCGCCAGCAGTGCTGGAACAGGATCCATTGAAGCTTTCTTT. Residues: CASSAGTGSIEAFF.

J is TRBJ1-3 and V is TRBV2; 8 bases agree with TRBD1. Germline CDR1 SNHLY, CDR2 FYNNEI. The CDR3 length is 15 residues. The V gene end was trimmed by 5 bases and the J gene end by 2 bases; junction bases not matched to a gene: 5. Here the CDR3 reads CASSSSQGAGNTIYF. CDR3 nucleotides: TGTGCCAGCAGTTCGTCACAGGGGGCTGGAAACACCATATATTTT.

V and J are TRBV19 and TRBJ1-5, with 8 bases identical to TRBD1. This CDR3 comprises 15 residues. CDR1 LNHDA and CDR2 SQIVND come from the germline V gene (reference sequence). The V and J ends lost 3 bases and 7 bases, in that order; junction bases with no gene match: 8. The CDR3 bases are TGTGCCAGTAGTATTCCCAGGGGGCGATACCAGCCCCAGCATTTT. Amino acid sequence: CASSIPRGRYQPQHF. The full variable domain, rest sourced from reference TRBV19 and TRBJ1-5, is DGGITQSPKYLFRKEGQNVTLSCEQNLNHDAMYWYRQDPGQGLRLIYYSQIVNDFQKGDIAEGYSVSREKKESFPLTVTSAQKNPTAFYLCASSIPRGRYQPQHFGDGTRLSIL.

The CDR3 spells CASSRDLQETQYF. In DNA form, the CDR3 reads TGTGCCAGCAGCCGGGATCTCCAAGAGACCCAGTACTTC. The chain has TRBV2 and TRBJ2-5; tentative D call: TRBD2 (5 bases). Trimming cost V 6 bases and J 1 base, with 9 bases left between them. The CDR3 has 13 amino acids. CDR1 and CDR2 (germline): SNHLY, FYNNEI.

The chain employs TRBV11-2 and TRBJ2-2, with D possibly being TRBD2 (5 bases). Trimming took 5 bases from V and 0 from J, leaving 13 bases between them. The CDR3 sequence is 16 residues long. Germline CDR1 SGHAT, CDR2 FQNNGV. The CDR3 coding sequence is TGTGCCAGCAGCCTCTGGCGGGTATCGAACACCGGGGAGCTGTTTTTT. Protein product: CASSLWRVSNTGELFF.

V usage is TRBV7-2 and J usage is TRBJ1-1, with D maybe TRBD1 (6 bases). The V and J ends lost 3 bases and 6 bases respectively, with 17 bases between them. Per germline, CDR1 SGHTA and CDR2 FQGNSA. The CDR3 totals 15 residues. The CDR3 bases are TGTGCCAGCAGCTTTAGCCCGCAGGGGCTTGCTGAAGCTTTCTTT. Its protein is CASSFSPQGLAEAFF. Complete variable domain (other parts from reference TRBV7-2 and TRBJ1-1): GAGVSQSPSNKVTEKGKDVELRCDPISGHTALYWYRQSLGQGLEFLIYFQGNSAPDKSGLPSDRFSAERTGGSVSTLTIQRTQQEDSAVYLCASSFSPQGLAEAFFGQGTRLTVV.

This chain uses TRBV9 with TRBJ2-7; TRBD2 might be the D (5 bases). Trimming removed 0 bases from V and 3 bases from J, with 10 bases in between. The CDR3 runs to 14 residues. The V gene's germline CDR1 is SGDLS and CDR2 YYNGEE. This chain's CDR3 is CASSVEVSDYEQYF. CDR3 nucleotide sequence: TGTGCCAGCAGCGTAGAGGTTAGCGACTACGAGCAGTACTTC.

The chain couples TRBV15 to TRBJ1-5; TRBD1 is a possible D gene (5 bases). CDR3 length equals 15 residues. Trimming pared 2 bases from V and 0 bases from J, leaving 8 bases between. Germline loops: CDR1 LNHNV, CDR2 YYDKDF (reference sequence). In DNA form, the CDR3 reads TGTGCCACCAGCAGACAGGGATATAGCAATCAGCCCCAGCATTTT. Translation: CATSRQGYSNQPQHF.

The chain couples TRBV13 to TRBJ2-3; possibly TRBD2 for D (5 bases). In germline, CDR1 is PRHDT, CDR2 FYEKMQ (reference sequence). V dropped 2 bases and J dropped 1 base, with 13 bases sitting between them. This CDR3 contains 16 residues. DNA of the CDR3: TGTGCCAGCAGCTTATTCCAGGTGAGGGGCACAGATACGCAGTATTTT. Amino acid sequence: CASSLFQVRGTDTQYF.

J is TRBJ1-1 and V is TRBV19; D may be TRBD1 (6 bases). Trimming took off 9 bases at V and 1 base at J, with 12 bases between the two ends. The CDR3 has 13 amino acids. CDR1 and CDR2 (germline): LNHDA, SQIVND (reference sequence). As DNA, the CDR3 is TGTGCCAGCCTTAGACAGGCGAACACTGAAGCTTTCTTT. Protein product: CASLRQANTEAFF. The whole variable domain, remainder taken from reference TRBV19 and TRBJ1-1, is DGGITQSPKYLFRKEGQNVTLSCEQNLNHDAMYWYRQDPGQGLRLIYYSQIVNDFQKGDIAEGYSVSREKKESFPLTVTSAQKNPTAFYLCASLRQANTEAFFGQGTRLTVV.

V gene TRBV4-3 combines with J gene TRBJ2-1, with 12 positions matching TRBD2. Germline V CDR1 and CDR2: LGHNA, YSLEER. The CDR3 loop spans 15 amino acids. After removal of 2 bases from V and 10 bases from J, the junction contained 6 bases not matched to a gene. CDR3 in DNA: TGCGCCAGCAGCCAATCTAGCGGGAGGGCATGGGAGCAGTTCTTC. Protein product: CASSQSSGRAWEQFF.

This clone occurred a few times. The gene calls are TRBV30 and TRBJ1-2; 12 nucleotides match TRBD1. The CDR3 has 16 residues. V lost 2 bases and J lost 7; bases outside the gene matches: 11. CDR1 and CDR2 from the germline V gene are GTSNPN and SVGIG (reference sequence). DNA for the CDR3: TGTGCCTGGAGTTCCTTTCCCGGGACAGGGGGCAGTGGCTACACCTTC. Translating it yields CAWSSFPGTGGSGYTF.